Below are 8 T cell receptor beta chains sequenced from a single sample in a study of blood T cell repertoires in COVID-19. The data were produced by immunoSEQ multiplex PCR, yet TCRdb's version contains in-frame clones alone and is incomplete. The sample holds 35,000 to 45,000 clones; around nine tenths are singletons and the top ten take roughly 8.3%. The sequenced sample was peripheral blood. These receptors were obtained from a man aged 50 to 60 with active COVID-19.

J is TRBJ2-4 and V is TRBV24-1; 7 bases fit TRBD1. Germline assignment: CDR1 KGHDR and CDR2 SFDVKD. The V gene end was trimmed by 3 bases and the J gene end by 7 bases; junction bases not matched to a gene: 5. The CDR3 sequence is 14 residues long. CDR3 amino acids: CATSDAGTVNIQYF. DNA of the CDR3: TGTGCCACCAGTGATGCCGGGACAGTTAACATTCAGTACTTC.

The chain joins TRBV5-1 to TRBJ2-7; D is possibly TRBD1 (6 bases). Germline assignment: CDR1 SGHRS and CDR2 YFSETQ. CDR3 length: 15 residues. With 5 bases removed from V and 3 bases from J, the gap between germline ends came to 18 bases. Written as DNA, the CDR3 is TGCGCCAGCAGGCCTGGGGGCGGTACGGACTACGAGCAGTACTTC. This gives the protein CASRPGGGTDYEQYF.

This rearrangement joins TRBV5-4 to TRBJ2-3; D perhaps matches TRBD1 (5 bases). V was trimmed by 2 bases and J by 2 bases, leaving 9 bases between them. The CDR3 loop spans 14 amino acids. Looked up from germline, CDR1 is SGHNT and CDR2 is YYREEE (reference sequence). CDR3 sequence reads: CASSFPTVTDTQYF. In DNA, the CDR3 is TGTGCCAGCAGCTTCCCGACAGTCACAGATACGCAGTATTTT.

V gene TRBV6-1 combines with J gene TRBJ2-1, with D uncertain. V was trimmed by 2 bases and J by 9 bases, leaving 17 bases between them. The germline CDR1 and CDR2 sequences are MNHNS and SASEGT. The CDR3 spans 15 residues. The CDR3 region has the DNA TGTGCCAGCAGTGAAAACCGAGCGCGTGGAGTTGAGCAGTTCTTC. Its protein is CASSENRARGVEQFF.

The genes are TRBV5-5 and TRBJ1-2; the D is unclear. Germline-derived CDR1 and CDR2 are SGHKS and YYEKEE (reference sequence). There are 14 residues in the CDR3. V was cut by 0 bases and J by 7 bases, with 13 bases left in between. CDR3: CASSLARLPGGYTF. CDR3 bases: TGTGCCAGCAGCTTGGCCCGGCTACCGGGTGGCTACACCTTC. The full variable domain, with the rest looked up from reference TRBV5-5 and TRBJ1-2, is DAGVTQSPTHLIKTRGQQVTLRCSPISGHKSVSWYQQVLGQGPQFIFQYYEKEERGRGNFPDRFSARQFPNYSSELNVNALLLGDSALYLCASSLARLPGGYTFGSGTRLTVV.

The CDR3 region is CASSPGLAVTTQYF. CDR3 bases: TGTGCCAGTAGCCCAGGACTAGCGGTCACGACCCAGTACTTC. The chain employs TRBV19 and TRBJ2-5; 10 bases map to TRBD2. From germline, CDR1 is LNHDA and CDR2 SQIVND (reference sequence). J lost 7 bases, V lost 6 bases, and 8 bases had no gene match. CDR3 size: 14 residues. The full variable domain, completed using reference TRBV19 and TRBJ2-5, is DGGITQSPKYLFRKEGQNVTLSCEQNLNHDAMYWYRQDPGQGLRLIYYSQIVNDFQKGDIAEGYSVSREKKESFPLTVTSAQKNPTAFYLCASSPGLAVTTQYFGPGTRLLVL.

This chain joins TRBV19 and TRBJ2-1, with 8 bases fitting TRBD2. This CDR3 region has 12 residues. V lost 7 bases to trimming and J lost 11 bases; unmatched junction nucleotides: 7. Germline V gene sequence: CDR1 LNHDA, CDR2 SQIVND (reference sequence). The CDR3 loop is CASNTGTSQQFF. CDR3 bases: TGTGCCAGTAATACCGGGACTAGTCAGCAGTTCTTC.

Only one count was recorded for this clone. The V gene is TRBV10-3, the J gene TRBJ1-2; the D gene is possibly TRBD1 (6 bases). There are 13 residues in the CDR3. Trimming removed 8 bases from V and 2 bases from J, with 12 bases in between. Germline CDR1 is ENHRY and CDR2 is SYGVKD. The CDR3 nucleotides read TGTGCCATCTCATCTACAGGGAACTATGGCTACACCTTC. Translated, it gives CAISSTGNYGYTF.